This is a list of T cell receptor beta chains from one sample in a study of early T cells in non-severe SARS-CoV-2 infection. TCRdb called the 5' RACE reads again in MiXCR, with one record for every CDR3 protein. The sample lists approximately 80,000 distinct CDR3 sequences, about 11% seen once, with 9.5% to 15% in the top ten. Here the sequenced sample was whole blood, taken at baseline. Every receptor here comes from an adult who was a healthcare worker with PCR-confirmed SARS-CoV-2 infection or an uninfected control (not recorded which). CDR3s include the opening cysteine and the closing phenylalanine or tryptophan. Not all rows give a size; the values are once, few, many and, for expanded clones, a class.

J: TRBJ1-3
size: few
V: TRBV5-6
CDR3: CASTVTPFGNTIYF

J: TRBJ2-1
size: many
V: TRBV28
CDR3: CASSLSGQGNSYNEQFF

J: TRBJ2-5
size: many
V: TRBV28
CDR3: CASRQGQETQYF

J: TRBJ1-6
size: NA
V: TRBV28
CDR3: CASSSPQGPGNSPLHF

J: TRBJ1-2
size: NA
V: TRBV19
CDR3: CASREDRGIAGYTF

J: TRBJ1-4
size: NA
V: TRBV5-1
CDR3: CASSSTGGSDEKLFF

J: TRBJ1-2
size: few
V: TRBV6-2/TRBV6-3
CDR3: CASNREGVSGYTF

J: TRBJ2-4
size: NA
V: TRBV27
CDR3: CASSSFPSGKNIQYF

J: TRBJ1-5
size: NA
V: TRBV6-2/TRBV6-3
CDR3: CASSPHEYSNQPQHF

J: TRBJ2-5
size: many
V: TRBV20-1
CDR3: CSATGLAAYQETQYF

J: TRBJ1-2
size: NA
V: TRBV20-1
CDR3: CSASSGGYGYTF

J: TRBJ2-3
size: many
V: TRBV15
CDR3: CATSRDLIGGRTDTQYF

J: TRBJ2-1
size: many
V: TRBV15
CDR3: CATSRDSGGLLEQFF

J: TRBJ2-1
size: few
V: TRBV10-3
CDR3: CAMALDPGQGQDNEQFF

J: TRBJ1-1
size: NA
V: TRBV5-1
CDR3: CASSLGQLMNTEAFF

J: TRBJ2-1
size: NA
V: TRBV5-1
CDR3: CASSSTTSGVLFF

J: TRBJ2-3
size: NA
V: TRBV7-6
CDR3: CASSLAWGGTDTQYF

J: TRBJ1-6
size: few
V: TRBV5-1
CDR3: CASSLGQDYSPLHF

J: TRBJ1-5
size: few
V: TRBV11-2
CDR3: CASSLGRGTRSNQPQHF

J: TRBJ1-6
size: NA
V: TRBV20-1
CDR3: CSAQREPAQSPLHF

J: TRBJ2-6
size: few
V: TRBV20-1
CDR3: CSARDFASGANVLTF

J: TRBJ1-5
size: NA
V: TRBV29-1
CDR3: CSVDFGGNQPQHF

J: TRBJ2-1
size: NA
V: TRBV4-3
CDR3: CASSQEDQRTSYNEQFF

J: TRBJ1-1
size: few
V: TRBV2
CDR3: CASGVGYTEAFF

J: TRBJ1-4
size: few
V: TRBV12-3/TRBV12-4
CDR3: CASQTGGGNEKLFF

J: TRBJ1-5
size: many
V: TRBV30
CDR3: CAWRDSLNQPQHF

J: TRBJ2-2
size: many
V: TRBV28
CDR3: CASSFSGTENTGELFF

J: TRBJ1-2
size: few
V: TRBV19
CDR3: CASSNWTGGTYTF

J: TRBJ1-4
size: NA
V: TRBV5-1
CDR3: CASSQGQQRNEKLFF

J: TRBJ1-1
size: many
V: TRBV7-9
CDR3: CASSGRTYTEAFF

J: TRBJ1-1
size: NA
V: TRBV28
CDR3: CASSLVIPVAFF

J: TRBJ2-3
size: NA
V: TRBV20-1
CDR3: CSQSTGQGGTQYF

J: TRBJ2-6
size: few
V: TRBV12-3/TRBV12-4
CDR3: CASSFTGGAGANVLTF

J: TRBJ2-5
size: many
V: TRBV25-1
CDR3: CASSARGQETQYF

J: TRBJ1-4
size: NA
V: TRBV7-8
CDR3: CASSYHRTTNEKLFF

J: TRBJ2-5
size: NA
V: TRBV5-3
CDR3: CARRSQETQYF

J: TRBJ2-3
size: NA
V: TRBV10-2
CDR3: CATRQVQGDTQYF

J: TRBJ1-1
size: few
V: TRBV7-9
CDR3: CASSLESGTEAFF

J: TRBJ2-5
size: NA
V: TRBV29-1
CDR3: CSVEGQRETQYF

J: TRBJ2-1
size: NA
V: TRBV20-1
CDR3: CSPGGRNEQFF

J: TRBJ1-6
size: many
V: TRBV20-1
CDR3: CSARPQGGNSPLHF

J: TRBJ2-5
size: few
V: TRBV3-1
CDR3: CASSQSKETQYF

J: TRBJ1-3
size: many
V: TRBV5-5
CDR3: CASSLGTEGTIYF

J: TRBJ1-2
size: few
V: TRBV5-5
CDR3: CASSLVDFNYGYTF

J: TRBJ2-1
size: few
V: TRBV11-2
CDR3: CASISTGGLSYNEQFF

J: TRBJ1-3
size: NA
V: TRBV2
CDR3: CASRRDTIYF

J: TRBJ1-1
size: many
V: TRBV5-4
CDR3: CASSLVGGGVSEAFF

J: TRBJ2-2
size: many
V: TRBV25-1
CDR3: CASSEFGVSGLFF

J: TRBJ1-1
size: NA
V: TRBV7-2
CDR3: CASSLNPGGGTEAFF

J: TRBJ2-7
size: many
V: TRBV7-8
CDR3: CASSPARTAYGHEQYF

J: TRBJ2-3
size: NA
V: TRBV28
CDR3: CASVDAARTDTQYF

J: TRBJ1-1
size: few
V: TRBV6-7
CDR3: CASTSSDKHNTEAFF

J: TRBJ2-2
size: NA
V: TRBV11-3
CDR3: CASSLRDTGELFF

J: TRBJ2-3
size: NA
V: TRBV7-6
CDR3: CASSLAASGGSTGTQCF

J: TRBJ1-2
size: NA
V: TRBV3-1
CDR3: CASSQDKGSGTAQLVYGYTF